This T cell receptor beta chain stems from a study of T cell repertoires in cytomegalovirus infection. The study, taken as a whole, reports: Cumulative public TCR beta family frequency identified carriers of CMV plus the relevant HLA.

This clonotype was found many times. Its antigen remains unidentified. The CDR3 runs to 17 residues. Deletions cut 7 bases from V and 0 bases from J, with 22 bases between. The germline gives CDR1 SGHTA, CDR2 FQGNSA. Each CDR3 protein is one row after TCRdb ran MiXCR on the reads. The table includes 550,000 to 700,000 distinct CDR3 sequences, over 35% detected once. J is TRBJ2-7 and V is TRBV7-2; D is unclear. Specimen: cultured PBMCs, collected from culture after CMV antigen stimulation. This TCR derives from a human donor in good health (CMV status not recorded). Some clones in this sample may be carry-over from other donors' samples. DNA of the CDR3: TGTGCCAGCACCTTCACCGTTACACCCTCCCACTCCTACGAGCAGTACTTC. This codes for CASTFTVTPSHSYEQYF.